This T cell receptor (beta chain) was documented in a study of stem cell transplantation in POMP-related autoinflammatory disease. Study-level information: Defective thymoproteasomes were hypothesized to impair CD8+ T-cell positive selection. Neutrophil and platelet engraftment from the graft donor was 100% through one year after transplant. Study-wide findings and caveats: Unique TRB V-J gene pairings were limited in number in patients with PRAID.

As to this clone: Its antigen is undetermined.

PRAID featured immunodeficiency plus autoinflammation. The CDR3 has 12 amino acids. V was pared by 1 base and J by 10 bases, with 5 bases between. The germline gives CDR1 SNHLY, CDR2 FYNNEI. Generated by immunoSEQ multiplex PCR, the TCRdb table keeps only in-frame clones and is missing some. This sample has 9,000 to 10,000 clones; 79% occur once, and the top ten carry approximately 4.4%. This sequence was found in a human patient with POMP-related autoinflammation and immune dysregulation (PRAID). Some T cells may be the graft donor's. V and J are TRBV2 and TRBJ1-6; D unresolved. The sample in question was CD4+ T cells from PBMCs, obtained after stem cell transplantation. In DNA, the CDR3 is TGTGCCAGCAGTGAAGACGGATCACCCCTCCACTTT. Encoded protein: CASSEDGSPLHF.